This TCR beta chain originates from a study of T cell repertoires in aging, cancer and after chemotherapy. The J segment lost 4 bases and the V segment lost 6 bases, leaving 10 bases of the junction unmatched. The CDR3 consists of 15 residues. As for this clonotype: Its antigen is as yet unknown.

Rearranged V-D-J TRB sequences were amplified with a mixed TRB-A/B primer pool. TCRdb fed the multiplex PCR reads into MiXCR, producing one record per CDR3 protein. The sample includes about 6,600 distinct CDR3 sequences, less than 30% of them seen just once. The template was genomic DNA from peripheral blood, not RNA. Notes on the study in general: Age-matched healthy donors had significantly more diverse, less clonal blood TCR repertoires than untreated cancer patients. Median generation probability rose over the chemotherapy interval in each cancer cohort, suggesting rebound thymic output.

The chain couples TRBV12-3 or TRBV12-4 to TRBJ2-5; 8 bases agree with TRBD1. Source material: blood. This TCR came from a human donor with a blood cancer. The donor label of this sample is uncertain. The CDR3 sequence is CASSSQGRGLETQYF. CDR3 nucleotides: TGTGCCAGCAGCTCCCAGGGCAGGGGGCTAGAGACCCAGTACTTC.